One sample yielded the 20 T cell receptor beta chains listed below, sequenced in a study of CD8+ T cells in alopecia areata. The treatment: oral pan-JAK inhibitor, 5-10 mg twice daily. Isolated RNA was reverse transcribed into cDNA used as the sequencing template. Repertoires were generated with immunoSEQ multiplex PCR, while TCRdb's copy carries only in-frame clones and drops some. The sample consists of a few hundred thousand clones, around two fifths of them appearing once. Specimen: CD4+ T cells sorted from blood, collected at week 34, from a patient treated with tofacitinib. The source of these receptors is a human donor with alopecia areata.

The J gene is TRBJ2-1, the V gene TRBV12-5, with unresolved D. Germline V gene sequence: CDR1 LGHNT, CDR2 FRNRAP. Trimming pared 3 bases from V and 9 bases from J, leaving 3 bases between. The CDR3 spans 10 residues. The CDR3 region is CASGFREQFF. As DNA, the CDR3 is TGTGCTAGTGGTTTTCGTGAGCAGTTCTTC.

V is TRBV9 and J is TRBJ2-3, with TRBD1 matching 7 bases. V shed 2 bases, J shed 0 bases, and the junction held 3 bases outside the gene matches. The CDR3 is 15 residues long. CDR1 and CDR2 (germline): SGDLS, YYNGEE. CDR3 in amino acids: CASSVLTGSTDTQYF. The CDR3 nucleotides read TGTGCCAGCAGCGTTCTGACAGGGAGCACAGATACGCAGTATTTT.

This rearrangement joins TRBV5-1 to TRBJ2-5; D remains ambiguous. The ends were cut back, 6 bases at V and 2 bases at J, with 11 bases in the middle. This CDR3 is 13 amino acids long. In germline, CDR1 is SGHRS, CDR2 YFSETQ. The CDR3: CASTTRIQETQYF. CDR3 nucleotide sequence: TGCGCCAGCACGACAAGGATACAAGAGACCCAGTACTTC.

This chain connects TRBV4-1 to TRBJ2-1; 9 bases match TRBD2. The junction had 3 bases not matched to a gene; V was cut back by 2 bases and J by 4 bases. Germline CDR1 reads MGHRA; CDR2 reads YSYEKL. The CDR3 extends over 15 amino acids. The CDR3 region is CASSQLAGPYNEQFF. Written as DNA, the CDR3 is TGCGCCAGCAGCCAACTAGCGGGGCCTTACAATGAGCAGTTCTTC.

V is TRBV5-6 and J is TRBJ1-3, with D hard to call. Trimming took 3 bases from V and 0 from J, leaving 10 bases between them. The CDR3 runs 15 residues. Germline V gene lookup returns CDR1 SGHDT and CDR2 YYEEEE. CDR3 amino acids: CASSSLSSSGNTIYF. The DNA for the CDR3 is TGTGCCAGCAGCTCCTTATCTAGCTCTGGAAACACCATATATTTT.

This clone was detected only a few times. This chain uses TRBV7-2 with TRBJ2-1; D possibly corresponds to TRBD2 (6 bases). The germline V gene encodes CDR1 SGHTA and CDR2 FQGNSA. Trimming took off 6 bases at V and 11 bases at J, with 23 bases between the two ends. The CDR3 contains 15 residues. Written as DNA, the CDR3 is TGTGCCAGCAGTCAACCTAGCGTTGACCTCGAAAAGCAGTTCTTC. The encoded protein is CASSQPSVDLEKQFF.

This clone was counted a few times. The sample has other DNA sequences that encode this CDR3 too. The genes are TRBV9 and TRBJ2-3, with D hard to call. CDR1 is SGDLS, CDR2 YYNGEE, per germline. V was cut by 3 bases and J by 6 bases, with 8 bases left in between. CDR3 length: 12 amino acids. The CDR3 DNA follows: TGTGCCAGCAGCGCCCGTGGGGATACGCAGTATTTT. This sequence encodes CASSARGDTQYF.

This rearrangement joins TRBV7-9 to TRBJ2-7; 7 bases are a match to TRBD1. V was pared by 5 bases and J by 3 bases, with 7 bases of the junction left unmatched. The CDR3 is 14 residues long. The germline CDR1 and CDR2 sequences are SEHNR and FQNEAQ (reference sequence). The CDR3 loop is CASSPRAGGYEQYF. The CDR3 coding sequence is TGTGCCAGCAGCCCCCGGGCAGGGGGCTACGAGCAGTACTTC.

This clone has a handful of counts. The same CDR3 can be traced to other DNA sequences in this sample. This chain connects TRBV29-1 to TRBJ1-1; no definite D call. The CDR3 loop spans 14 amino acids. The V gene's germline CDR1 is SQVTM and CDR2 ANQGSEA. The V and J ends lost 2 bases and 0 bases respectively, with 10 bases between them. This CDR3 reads CSVELRLMNTEAFF. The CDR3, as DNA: TGCAGCGTTGAATTGCGTCTGATGAACACTGAAGCTTTCTTT.

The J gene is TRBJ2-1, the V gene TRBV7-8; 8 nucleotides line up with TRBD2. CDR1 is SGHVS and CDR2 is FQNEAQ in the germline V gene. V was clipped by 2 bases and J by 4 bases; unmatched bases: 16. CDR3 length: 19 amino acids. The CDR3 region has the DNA TGTGCCAGCAGCTTACCTCTGCTAGCGGGCGTTAGAAGGTACAATGAGCAGTTCTTC. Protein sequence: CASSLPLLAGVRRYNEQFF.

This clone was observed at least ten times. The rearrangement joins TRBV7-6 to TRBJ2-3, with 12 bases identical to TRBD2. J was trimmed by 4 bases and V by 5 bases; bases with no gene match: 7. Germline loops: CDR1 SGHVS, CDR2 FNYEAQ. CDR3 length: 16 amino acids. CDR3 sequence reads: CASSDWTSGTSDTQYF. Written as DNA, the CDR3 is TGTGCCAGCAGCGATTGGACTAGCGGGACTTCAGATACGCAGTATTTT.

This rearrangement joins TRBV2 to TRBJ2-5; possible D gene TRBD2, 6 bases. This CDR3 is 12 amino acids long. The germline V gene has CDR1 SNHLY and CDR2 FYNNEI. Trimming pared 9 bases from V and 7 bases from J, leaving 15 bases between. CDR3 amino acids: CASHGGWGTQYF. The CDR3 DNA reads TGTGCCAGTCACGGAGGGTGGGGGACCCAGTACTTC.

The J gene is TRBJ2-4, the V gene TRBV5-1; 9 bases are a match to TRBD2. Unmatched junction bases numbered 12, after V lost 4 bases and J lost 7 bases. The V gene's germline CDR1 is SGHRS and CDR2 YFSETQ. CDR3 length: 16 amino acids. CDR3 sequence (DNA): TGCGCCAGCAGCCCTGGGACTAGCTGGGAGAATAACATTCAGTACTTC. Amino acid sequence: CASSPGTSWENNIQYF.

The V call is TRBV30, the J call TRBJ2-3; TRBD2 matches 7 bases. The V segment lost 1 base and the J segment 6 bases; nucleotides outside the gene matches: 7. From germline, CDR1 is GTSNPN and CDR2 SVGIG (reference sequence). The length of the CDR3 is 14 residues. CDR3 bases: TGTGCCTGGAGTGATCCTAGCGGAGCGGATACGCAGTATTTT. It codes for CAWSDPSGADTQYF.

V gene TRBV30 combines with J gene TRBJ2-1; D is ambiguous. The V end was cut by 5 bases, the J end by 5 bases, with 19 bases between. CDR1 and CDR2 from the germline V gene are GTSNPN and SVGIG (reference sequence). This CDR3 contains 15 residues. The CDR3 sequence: CAWDPIARQNNEQFF. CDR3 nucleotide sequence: TGTGCCTGGGACCCGATAGCAAGGCAGAACAATGAGCAGTTCTTC.

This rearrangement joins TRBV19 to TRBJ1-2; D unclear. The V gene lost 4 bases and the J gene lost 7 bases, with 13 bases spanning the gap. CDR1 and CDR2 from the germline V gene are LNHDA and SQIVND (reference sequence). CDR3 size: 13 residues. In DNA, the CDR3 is TGTGCCAGTAGTACCGGGCCCGGAGGTGGCTACACCTTC. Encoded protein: CASSTGPGGGYTF.

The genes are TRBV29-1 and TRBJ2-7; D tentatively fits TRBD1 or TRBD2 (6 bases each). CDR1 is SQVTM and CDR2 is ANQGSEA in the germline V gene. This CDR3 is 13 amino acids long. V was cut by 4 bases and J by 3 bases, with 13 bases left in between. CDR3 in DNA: TGCAGCGTTGGGGGGGCCAGGGGCTACGAGCAGTACTTC. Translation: CSVGGARGYEQYF.

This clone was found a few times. The CDR3 region is CASSSPGLRAKNIQYF. Here the CDR3 DNA reads TGTGCCAGCAGTTCCCCGGGCCTTCGGGCCAAAAACATTCAGTACTTC. The V and J genes are TRBV27 and TRBJ2-4; D is ambiguous. Germline CDR1 MNHEY, CDR2 SMNVEV (reference sequence). V was shortened by 4 bases and J by 1 base, with 14 bases between the two germline ends. CDR3 length: 16 amino acids.

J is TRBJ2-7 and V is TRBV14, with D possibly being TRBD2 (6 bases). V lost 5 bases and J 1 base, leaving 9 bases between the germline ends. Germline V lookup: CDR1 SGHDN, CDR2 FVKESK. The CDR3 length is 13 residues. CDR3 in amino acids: CASSNSGSYEQYF. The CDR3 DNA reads TGTGCCAGCAGCAATAGCGGTTCCTACGAGCAGTACTTC.

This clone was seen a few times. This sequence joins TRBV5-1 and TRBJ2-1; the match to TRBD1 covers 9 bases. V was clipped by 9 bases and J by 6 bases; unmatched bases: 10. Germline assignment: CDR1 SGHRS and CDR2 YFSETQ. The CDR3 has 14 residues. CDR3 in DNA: TGCGCCACCAGATGGACAGGGGATTCCAATGAGCAGTTCTTC. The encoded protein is CATRWTGDSNEQFF.